This T cell receptor (beta chain) was identified during a study of T cell changes during pregnancy in multiple sclerosis. The CDR3 contains 16 residues. V gave up 4 bases and J gave up 8 bases; unmatched junction bases: 7. CDR1 is SGHAT, CDR2 FQNNGV, per germline. Assay used: immunoSEQ multiplex PCR; TCRdb lists only in-frame clones, some missing. This table holds about 48,000 clones, about 92% found once. This TCR was sampled from a female donor in good health, enrolled as a control in a pregnancy study. V and J are TRBV11-2 and TRBJ2-1; 14 positions agree with TRBD2. Sequenced here: CD4+ T cells from peripheral blood mononuclear cells, sampled in the second trimester of pregnancy. The chain's CDR3 is CASSSRTSGRYDEQFF. Written as DNA, the CDR3 is TGTGCCAGCAGCTCCCGGACTAGCGGGAGGTACGATGAGCAGTTCTTC.